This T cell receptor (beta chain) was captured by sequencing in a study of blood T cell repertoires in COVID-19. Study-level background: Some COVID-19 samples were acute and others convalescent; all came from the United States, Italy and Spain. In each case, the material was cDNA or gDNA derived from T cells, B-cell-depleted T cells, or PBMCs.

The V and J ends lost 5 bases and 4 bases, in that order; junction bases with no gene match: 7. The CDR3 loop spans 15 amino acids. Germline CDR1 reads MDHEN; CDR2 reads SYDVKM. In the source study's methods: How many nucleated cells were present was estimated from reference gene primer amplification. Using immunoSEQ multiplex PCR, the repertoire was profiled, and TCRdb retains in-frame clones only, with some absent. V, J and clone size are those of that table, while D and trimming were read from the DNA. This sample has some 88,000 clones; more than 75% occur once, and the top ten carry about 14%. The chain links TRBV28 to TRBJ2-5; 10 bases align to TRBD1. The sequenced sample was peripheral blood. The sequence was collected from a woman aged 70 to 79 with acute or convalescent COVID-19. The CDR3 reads CASSPQTGGTETQYF. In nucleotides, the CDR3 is TGTGCCAGCAGTCCGCAGACAGGGGGCACAGAGACCCAGTACTTC.